These 28 T cell receptor beta chains were all obtained from the same sample, sequenced in a study of T cell changes during pregnancy in multiple sclerosis. Produced via immunoSEQ multiplex PCR; TCRdb's table is partial and in-frame only. Here the sample spans 50,000 or so clones, about 91% being singletons. This material consisted of peripheral blood, taken in the third trimester of pregnancy. The receptors shown here come from a female donor with multiple sclerosis, enrolled in a pregnancy study.

This rearrangement joins TRBV25-1 to TRBJ2-1; 11 nucleotides agree with TRBD2. This CDR3 comprises 15 residues. Germline CDR1 reads MGHDK; CDR2 reads SYGVNS. The V segment lost 2 bases and the J segment 5 bases; nucleotides outside the gene matches: 2. The CDR3 here is CASSERLAGNNEQFF. The CDR3 bases are TGTGCCAGCAGTGAAAGACTAGCGGGAAACAATGAGCAGTTCTTC.

The V gene is TRBV6-6, the J gene TRBJ2-1, with a weak D call TRBD1 (6 bases). Germline V gene data show CDR1 as MNHNY and CDR2 as SVGAGI (reference sequence). Trimming removed 8 bases at V and 7 bases at J, with 21 bases between. This CDR3 region has 15 residues. As DNA, the CDR3 is TGTGCCAGCGTCGTGCCGGGACACCCTTTTAATGAGCAGTTCTTC. This translates into CASVVPGHPFNEQFF.

The CDR3 nucleotides are TGTGCCAGCTCACAACTAGCGGGAGGGTTTGAGACCCAGTACTTC. This sequence encodes CASSQLAGGFETQYF. The chain links TRBV18 to TRBJ2-5; 13 bases are shared with TRBD2. The CDR3 extends over 15 amino acids. Germline lookup yields CDR1 KGHSH and CDR2 LQKENI. V shed 4 bases and J 5 bases; nucleotides not matched to a gene: 4.

This clone appeared a single time. This chain connects TRBV21-1 to TRBJ1-2. TRBV21-1 is described as a pseudogene. The CDR3 sequence is 15 residues long. The CDR3 region has the DNA TGTGCCAGCAGCAAAGAGTTAGCCACTAACTATGGCTACACCTTC. This encodes CASSKELATNYGYTF.

The chain uses TRBV29-1 and TRBJ2-5, with 8 bases matching TRBD1. This CDR3 comprises 11 residues. Germline V gene lookup returns CDR1 SQVTM and CDR2 ANQGSEA. The V segment lost 4 bases and the J segment 5 bases; nucleotides outside the gene matches: 0. CDR3 sequence (DNA): TGCAGCGTTGGACAGGGGGAGACCCAGTACTTC. Translating gives CSVGQGETQYF.

The chain recombines TRBV6-5 with TRBJ2-1, with 8 bases matching TRBD2. Trimming took 4 bases from V and 7 from J; bases not matched to a gene: 9. This CDR3 comprises 15 residues. The germline CDR1 and CDR2 sequences are MNHEY and SVGAGI. DNA for the CDR3: TGTGCCAGCAGTTCGCCGTCCGGGACTAGTAATGAGCAGTTCTTC. This gives the protein CASSSPSGTSNEQFF.

The chain is built from TRBV4-3 and TRBJ1-4, with 12 bases that match TRBD1. Germline CDR1 reads LGHNA; CDR2 reads YSLEER. The CDR3 is 19 residues long. The trim removed 2 bases at V and 3 bases at J, leaving 10 bases unmatched. For the CDR3, the DNA is TGCGCCAGCAGCCAAAATTCAAGGGACAGGGGGCTGGCTAATGAAAAACTGTTTTTT. Protein: CASSQNSRDRGLANEKLFF.

V usage is TRBV7-2 and J usage is TRBJ2-5; 7 bases agree with TRBD1. There are 16 residues in the CDR3. J gave up 5 bases and V 3 bases, and 12 bases lay outside the gene matches. Germline V gene sequence: CDR1 SGHTA, CDR2 FQGNSA. The CDR3 sequence: CASSLETGRRRETQYF. The CDR3 bases are TGTGCCAGCAGCTTGGAGACAGGGCGACGTCGGGAGACCCAGTACTTC.

This sequence joins TRBV7-2 and TRBJ2-5, with TRBD2 identical over 8 bases. Germline values: CDR1 SGHTA, CDR2 FQGNSA. Trimming removed 5 bases from V and 2 bases from J; junction bases left unmatched: 10. The CDR3 consists of 16 residues. For the CDR3, the DNA is TGTGCCAGCAGCCCGAGAAGGCGGGAGGCACAAGAGACCCAGTACTTC. As protein: CASSPRRREAQETQYF. Together with reference TRBV7-2 and TRBJ2-5, the CDR3 gives the full variable domain: GAGVSQSPSNKVTEKGKDVELRCDPISGHTALYWYRQSLGQGLEFLIYFQGNSAPDKSGLPSDRFSAERTGGSVSTLTIQRTQQEDSAVYLCASSPRRREAQETQYFGPGTRLLVL.

This chain connects TRBV5-1 to TRBJ2-2; TRBD1 matches 7 bases. Germline V gene lookup returns CDR1 SGHRS and CDR2 YFSETQ. With V trimmed by 4 bases and J by 1 base, 7 bases remained unmatched. The CDR3 runs to 16 residues. CDR3 in amino acids: CASSQTGSLNTGELFF. CDR3 bases: TGCGCCAGCAGCCAGACAGGGAGCTTGAACACCGGGGAGCTGTTTTTT.

J is TRBJ2-2 and V is TRBV6-6, with D perhaps matching TRBD1 (5 bases). The CDR3 extends over 13 amino acids. With 6 bases removed from V and 7 bases from J, the gap between germline ends came to 12 bases. Germline CDR1 reads MNHNY; CDR2 reads SVGAGI (reference sequence). The CDR3 DNA follows: TGTGCCAGCAGCTTGGACACTCTCGGGGAGCTGTTTTTT. Protein: CASSLDTLGELFF.

V usage is TRBV18 and J usage is TRBJ2-7; 9 nucleotides align to TRBD2. CDR1 and CDR2 (germline): KGHSH, LQKENI. V shed 2 bases, J shed 1 base, and the junction held 6 bases outside the gene matches. There are 16 residues in the CDR3. The CDR3 DNA reads as TGTGCCAGCTCACCAGGGTCAAGCGGGAGGTCCTACGAGCAGTACTTC. Its translation: CASSPGSSGRSYEQYF.

This clone was seen a single time. The chain employs TRBV19 and TRBJ2-6; 9 bases agree with TRBD1. In germline, CDR1 is LNHDA, CDR2 SQIVND (reference sequence). J was trimmed by 3 bases and V by 3 bases; bases with no gene match: 6. The CDR3 has 17 residues. The CDR3 reads CASSIRQGEVGANVLTF. CDR3 sequence (DNA): TGTGCCAGTAGTATCAGACAGGGGGAGGTTGGGGCCAACGTCCTGACTTTC.

The chain carries TRBV7-9 and TRBJ2-3, with 16 bases aligning to TRBD2. After removal of 5 bases from V and 3 bases from J, the junction contained 8 bases not matched to a gene. The CDR3 is made up of 18 amino acids. Germline CDR1 is SEHNR and CDR2 is FQNEAQ (reference sequence). This chain's CDR3 is CASSRGTSGRAVTDTQYF. In nucleotides, the CDR3 is TGTGCCAGCAGCCGCGGGACTAGCGGGAGGGCCGTGACAGATACGCAGTATTTT.

V gene TRBV10-3 combines with J gene TRBJ1-1; D might be TRBD1 (5 bases). Deletions cut 0 bases from V and 9 bases from J, with 20 bases between. There are 16 residues in the CDR3. Germline-derived CDR1 and CDR2 are ENHRY and SYGVKD. The CDR3 spells CAISESTGVGTEKAFF. CDR3 nucleotides: TGTGCCATCAGTGAGTCGACGGGGGTCGGGACGGAAAAAGCTTTCTTT.

This chain uses TRBV13 with TRBJ2-5; D is ambiguous. Trimming pared 3 bases from V and 2 bases from J, leaving 7 bases between. CDR1 and CDR2 from the germline V gene are PRHDT and FYEKMQ (reference sequence). This CDR3 has 13 residues. CDR3 bases: TGTGCCAGCAGCTTCACTTCTCAAGAGACCCAGTACTTC. This encodes CASSFTSQETQYF. Full variable domain (remainder filled in from reference TRBV13 and TRBJ2-5): AAGVIQSPRHLIKEKRETATLKCYPIPRHDTVYWYQQGPGQDPQFLISFYEKMQSDKGSIPDRFSAQQFSDYHSELNMSSLELGDSALYFCASSFTSQETQYFGPGTRLLVL.

The rearrangement joins TRBV6-5 to TRBJ2-7, with D tentatively TRBD1 (5 bases). V dropped 2 bases and J dropped 6 bases, with 17 bases sitting between them. Germline V gene sequence: CDR1 MNHEY, CDR2 SVGAGI. This CDR3 comprises 15 residues. CDR3 region: CASSYGGRVLGEQYF. CDR3 DNA sequence: TGTGCCAGCAGTTACGGTGGCAGGGTCTTGGGCGAGCAGTACTTC.

As for this clone: Sequence at one end of the junction differs from germline and may be a read error. This sequence joins TRBV7-7 and TRBJ2-5; maybe TRBD2 (5 bases). Germline V gives CDR1 SSHAT, CDR2 FNYEAQ (reference sequence). The CDR3 spans 13 residues. CDR3 DNA sequence: TGTGCTAGCAGCTTAGATCGAGGAGGGACCCAGTACTTC. Its protein is CASSLDRGGTQYF.

The chain carries TRBV5-6 and TRBJ2-3; 9 bases line up with TRBD1. The junction had 2 bases not matched to a gene; V was cut back by 1 base and J by 2 bases. CDR1 is SGHDT and CDR2 is YYEEEE in the germline V gene. The CDR3 loop spans 15 amino acids. The DNA for the CDR3 is TGTGCCAGCAGCTTGAGACAGGGGGTCACAGATACGCAGTATTTT. Protein sequence: CASSLRQGVTDTQYF.

This clone occurred once. V usage is TRBV6-1 and J usage is TRBJ2-5; 7 bases are a match to TRBD2. The CDR3 is 13 residues long. The V gene end was trimmed by 3 bases and the J gene end by 5 bases; junction bases not matched to a gene: 3. Germline CDR1 MNHNS, CDR2 SASEGT. The chain's CDR3 is CASSEGLWETQYF. In DNA, the CDR3 is TGTGCCAGCAGTGAGGGACTATGGGAGACCCAGTACTTC.

The gene calls are TRBV5-8 and TRBJ2-7; 9 nucleotides match TRBD2. Germline trimming cut 6 bases from V and 4 bases from J; bases unmatched to any gene: 8. Germline CDR1 reads SGHTS; CDR2 reads YDEGEE. The CDR3 has 14 residues. The CDR3 nucleotides are TGTGCCAGCACCAGCGGGAGGATGGTGTACGAGCAGTACTTC. Translating it yields CASTSGRMVYEQYF.

A single count supports this clone. The genes are TRBV5-6 and TRBJ2-7; D not certain. The V end lost 5 bases, the J end lost 0 bases, and 15 bases lay between the germline ends. The CDR3 totals 15 residues. The germline gives CDR1 SGHDT, CDR2 YYEEEE. The CDR3 DNA follows: TGTGCCAGCAGTAATTTGGTCCTAAGCTCCTACGAGCAGTACTTC. It codes for CASSNLVLSSYEQYF. The full variable domain, with the rest looked up from reference TRBV5-6 and TRBJ2-7, is DAGVTQSPTHLIKTRGQQVTLRCSPKSGHDTVSWYQQALGQGPQFIFQYYEEEERQRGNFPDRFSGHQFPNYSSELNVNALLLGDSALYLCASSNLVLSSYEQYFGPGTRLTVT.

V usage is TRBV28 and J usage is TRBJ1-5; the D gene is possibly TRBD1 (5 bases). Germline lookup yields CDR1 MDHEN and CDR2 SYDVKM. V lost 3 bases and J lost 6, with 12 bases in between. The CDR3 length is 14 residues. Written as DNA, the CDR3 is TGTGCCAGCAGTTTTGTACAGGCCAGTCAGCCCCAGCATTTT. Amino acids: CASSFVQASQPQHF.

V is TRBV28 and J is TRBJ1-4, with 9 positions matching TRBD1. Germline loops: CDR1 MDHEN, CDR2 SYDVKM. The V gene end was trimmed by 6 bases and the J gene end by 8 bases; junction bases not matched to a gene: 10. The CDR3 covers 15 residues. The CDR3 coding sequence is TGTGCCAGCAGCCTGTCGGGACAGGGAAACGAAAAACTGTTTTTT. This encodes CASSLSGQGNEKLFF.

The chain joins TRBV19 to TRBJ1-1; D is uncertain. This CDR3 region has 15 residues. The V gene's germline CDR1 is LNHDA and CDR2 SQIVND (reference sequence). V was shortened by 0 bases and J by 3 bases, with 11 bases between the two germline ends. Here the CDR3 DNA reads TGTGCCAGTAGTATAGAACCATACTCGTACACTGAAGCTTTCTTT. This gives the protein CASSIEPYSYTEAFF.

The rearrangement uses TRBV6-5 and TRBJ2-7; D unclear. V gave up 2 bases and J gave up 6 bases, with 11 bases separating them. Germline CDR1 reads MNHEY; CDR2 reads SVGAGI. CDR3 size: 13 residues. DNA of the CDR3: TGTGCCAGCAGTTACCTGGCGGTGGCCGAGCAGTACTTC. Amino acids: CASSYLAVAEQYF.

This chain uses TRBV6-6 with TRBJ2-1; TRBD2 matches at 8 bases. CDR1 is MNHNY, CDR2 SVGAGI, per germline (reference sequence). Trimming took 6 bases from V and 7 from J; bases not matched to a gene: 8. The CDR3 is 14 residues long. Written as DNA, the CDR3 is TGTGCCAGCAGGCTAAGCGGGAGTGGAAATGAGCAGTTCTTC. Translated, it gives CASRLSGSGNEQFF.

This rearrangement joins TRBV2 to TRBJ2-7; TRBD2 aligns across 10 bases. CDR3 length: 14 amino acids. CDR1 SNHLY and CDR2 FYNNEI come from the germline V gene. The V segment lost 4 bases and the J segment 5 bases; nucleotides outside the gene matches: 5. The CDR3 sequence: CASSGTSGIHEQYF. The CDR3 nucleotides read TGTGCCAGCAGTGGCACTAGCGGGATACACGAGCAGTACTTC.